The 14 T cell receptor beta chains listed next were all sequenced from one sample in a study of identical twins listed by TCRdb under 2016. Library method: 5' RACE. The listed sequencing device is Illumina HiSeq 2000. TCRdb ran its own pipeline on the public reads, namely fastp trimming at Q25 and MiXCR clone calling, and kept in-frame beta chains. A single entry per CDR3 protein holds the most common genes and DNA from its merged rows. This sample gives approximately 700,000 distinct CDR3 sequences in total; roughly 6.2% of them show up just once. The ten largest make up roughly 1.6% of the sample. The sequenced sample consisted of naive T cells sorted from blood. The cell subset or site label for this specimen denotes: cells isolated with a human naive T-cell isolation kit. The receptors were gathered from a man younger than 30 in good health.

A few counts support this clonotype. The CDR3 DNA reads as TGTGCCAGCAGCCCCCAGCCCGTGGAAGCGGGACTTGGCAATGAGCAGTTCTTC. It codes for CASSPQPVEAGLGNEQFF. The chain carries TRBV4-2 and TRBJ2-1; 7 positions agree with TRBD2. The V and J ends lost 4 bases and 6 bases, in that order; junction bases with no gene match: 18. The CDR3 spans 18 residues. Germline loops: CDR1 LGHNA, CDR2 YNFKEQ.

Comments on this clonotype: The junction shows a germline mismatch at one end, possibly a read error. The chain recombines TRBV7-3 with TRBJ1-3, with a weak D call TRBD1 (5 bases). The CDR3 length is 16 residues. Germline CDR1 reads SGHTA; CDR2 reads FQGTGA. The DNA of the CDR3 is TGTGCCAGCAGCTTAGGCCCTCAGGGACCTGGAAACCCCATATATTTT. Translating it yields CASSLGPQGPGNPIYF.

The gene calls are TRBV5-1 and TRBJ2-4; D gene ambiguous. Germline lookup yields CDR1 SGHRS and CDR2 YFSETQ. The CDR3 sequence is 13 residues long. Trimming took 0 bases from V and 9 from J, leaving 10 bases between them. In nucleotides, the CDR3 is TGCGCCAGCAGCTTGGAACTTTTGTCCATTCAGTACTTC. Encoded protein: CASSLELLSIQYF.

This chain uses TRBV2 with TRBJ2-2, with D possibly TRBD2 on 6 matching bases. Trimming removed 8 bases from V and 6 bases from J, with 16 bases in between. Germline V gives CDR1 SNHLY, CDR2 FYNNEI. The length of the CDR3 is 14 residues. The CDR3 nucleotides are TGTGCCAGCGGGCGGGAATGGGGGGCCGGGGAGCTGTTTTTT. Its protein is CASGREWGAGELFF.

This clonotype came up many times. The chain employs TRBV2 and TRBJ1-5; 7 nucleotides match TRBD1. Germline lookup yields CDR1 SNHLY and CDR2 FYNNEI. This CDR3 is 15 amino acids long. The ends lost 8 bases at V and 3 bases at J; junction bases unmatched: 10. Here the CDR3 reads CASEGPTGFNQPQHF. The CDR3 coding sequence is TGTGCCAGCGAGGGACCGACAGGGTTCAATCAGCCCCAGCATTTT.

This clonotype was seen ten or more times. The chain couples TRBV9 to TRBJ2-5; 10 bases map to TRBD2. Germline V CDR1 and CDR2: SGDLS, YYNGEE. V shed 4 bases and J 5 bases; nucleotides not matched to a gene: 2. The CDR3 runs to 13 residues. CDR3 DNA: TGTGCCAGCAGCTCGGGACTAGCGGAGACCCAGTACTTC. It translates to CASSSGLAETQYF.

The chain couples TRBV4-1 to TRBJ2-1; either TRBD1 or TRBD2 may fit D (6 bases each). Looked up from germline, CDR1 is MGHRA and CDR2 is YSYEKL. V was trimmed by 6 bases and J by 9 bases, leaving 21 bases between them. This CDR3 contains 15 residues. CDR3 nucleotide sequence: TGCGCCAGCAGTCGCGTTACCGTCGGGGGCAGTGAGCAGTTCTTC. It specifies CASSRVTVGGSEQFF.

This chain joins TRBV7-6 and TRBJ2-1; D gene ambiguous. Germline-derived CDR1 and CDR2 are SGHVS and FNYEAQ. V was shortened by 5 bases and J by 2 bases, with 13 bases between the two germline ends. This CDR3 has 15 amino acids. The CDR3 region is CASSHRVEAYNEQFF. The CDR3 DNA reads TGTGCCAGCAGCCATAGGGTTGAGGCCTACAATGAGCAGTTCTTC. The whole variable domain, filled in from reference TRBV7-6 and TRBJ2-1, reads GAGVSQSPRYKVTKRGQDVALRCDPISGHVSLYWYRQALGQGPEFLTYFNYEAQQDKSGLPNDRFSAERPEGSISTLTIQRTEQRDSAMYRCASSHRVEAYNEQFFGPGTRLTVL.

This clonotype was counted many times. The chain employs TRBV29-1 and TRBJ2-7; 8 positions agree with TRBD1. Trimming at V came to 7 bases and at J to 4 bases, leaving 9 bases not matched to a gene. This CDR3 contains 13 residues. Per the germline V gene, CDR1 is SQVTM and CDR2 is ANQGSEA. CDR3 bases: TGCAGCGCCATTGCGGACAGGGAGTACGAGCAGTACTTC. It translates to CSAIADREYEQYF.

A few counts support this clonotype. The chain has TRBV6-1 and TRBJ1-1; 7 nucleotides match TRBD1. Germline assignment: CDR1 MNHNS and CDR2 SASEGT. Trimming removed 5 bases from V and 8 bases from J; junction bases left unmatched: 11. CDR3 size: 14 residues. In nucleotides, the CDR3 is TGTGCCAGCAGTCGATACTCCCGGGACAGCGAAGCTTTCTTT. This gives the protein CASSRYSRDSEAFF.

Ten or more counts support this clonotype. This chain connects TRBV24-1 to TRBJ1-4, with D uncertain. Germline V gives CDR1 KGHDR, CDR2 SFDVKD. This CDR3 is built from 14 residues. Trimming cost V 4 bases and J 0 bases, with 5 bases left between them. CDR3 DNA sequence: TGTGCCACCAGTGAACGATCAACTAATGAAAAACTGTTTTTT. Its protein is CATSERSTNEKLFF.

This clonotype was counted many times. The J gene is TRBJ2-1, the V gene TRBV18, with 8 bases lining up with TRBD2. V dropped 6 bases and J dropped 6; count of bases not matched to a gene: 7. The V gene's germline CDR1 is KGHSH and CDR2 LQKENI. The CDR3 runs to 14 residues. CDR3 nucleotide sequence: TGTGCCAGCTCGTCTGTGACTAGCGTCAATGAGCAGTTCTTC. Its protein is CASSSVTSVNEQFF. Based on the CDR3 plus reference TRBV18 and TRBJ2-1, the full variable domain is NAGVMQNPRHLVRRRGQEARLRCSPMKGHSHVYWYRQLPEEGLKFMVYLQKENIIDESGMPKERFSAEFPKEGPSILRIQQVVRGDSAAYFCASSSVTSVNEQFFGPGTRLTVL.

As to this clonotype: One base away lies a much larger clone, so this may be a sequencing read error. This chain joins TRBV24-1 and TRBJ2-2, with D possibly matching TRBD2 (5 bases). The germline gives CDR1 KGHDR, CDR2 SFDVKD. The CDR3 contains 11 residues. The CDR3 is CATSVNGELSF. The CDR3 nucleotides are TGTGCCACCAGTGTAAACGGGGAGCTGTCTTTT.

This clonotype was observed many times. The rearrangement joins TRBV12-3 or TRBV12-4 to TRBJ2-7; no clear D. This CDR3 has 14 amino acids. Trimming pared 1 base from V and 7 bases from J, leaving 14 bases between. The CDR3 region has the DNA TGTGCCAGCAGTTTAGTCGGCAGGTCGAGGGAGCAGTACGTC. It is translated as CASSLVGRSREQYV.